The 20 T cell receptor beta chains reported below all come from one sample, sequenced in a study of CD8+ T cells in alopecia areata. Treatment in this sample: oral pan-JAK inhibitor, 5-10 mg twice daily. Extracted from the samples, RNA was reverse transcribed into cDNA to serve as the sequencing template. Profiling relied on immunoSEQ multiplex PCR, and the TCRdb table lists in-frame clones only, not all of them. The data hold about 94,000 clones, with more than 65% observed a single time. Sequenced material: CD8+ T cells sorted from blood, taken around week 42, from a patient treated with tofacitinib. The receptors originated from a human donor with alopecia areata.

The chain recombines TRBV4-2 with TRBJ2-7; 7 positions agree with TRBD1. Germline CDR1 LGHNA, CDR2 YNFKEQ. The CDR3 totals 15 residues. The V gene end was trimmed by 0 bases and the J gene end by 1 base; junction bases not matched to a gene: 3. The CDR3: CASSQDRGLSYEQYF. CDR3 sequence (DNA): TGTGCCAGCAGCCAAGATAGGGGGCTGTCCTACGAGCAGTACTTC.

This clone was counted only a few times. This chain joins TRBV29-1 and TRBJ1-1; TRBD1 might be the D (5 bases). V shed 4 bases and J shed 6 bases, with 9 bases lying between them. The CDR3 totals 11 residues. Germline V gene data show CDR1 as SQVTM and CDR2 as ANQGSEA. CDR3 in DNA: TGCAGCGTTGGCGGGGGTGCTGAAGCTTTCTTT. Amino acid sequence: CSVGGGAEAFF.

The rearrangement links TRBV7-6 to TRBJ1-1; possibly TRBD1 for D (6 bases). Germline V gives CDR1 SGHVS, CDR2 FNYEAQ. V lost 1 base to trimming and J lost 6 bases, with 15 bases between them. The CDR3 length is 15 residues. The DNA for the CDR3 is TGTGCCAGCAGCTTAGGGGGCAGGGGAGGAGCTGAAGCTTTCTTT. Translating it yields CASSLGGRGGAEAFF.

The rearrangement uses TRBV29-1 and TRBJ1-1; D unresolved. Germline V gives CDR1 SQVTM, CDR2 ANQGSEA. V was clipped by 4 bases and J by 3 bases, with 6 bases between them. CDR3 length: 11 residues. The CDR3 spells CSVVGDTEAFF. Here the CDR3 DNA reads TGCAGCGTTGTGGGAGACACTGAAGCTTTCTTT.

The genes are TRBV4-3 and TRBJ1-3; D is undetermined. The CDR3 runs to 17 residues. V lost 0 bases and J 0 bases, leaving 12 bases between the germline ends. Germline CDR1 reads LGHNA; CDR2 reads YSLEER. In nucleotides, the CDR3 is TGCGCCAGCAGCCAAGAAGCAGTCGCCCTCTCTGGAAACACCATATATTTT. Protein sequence: CASSQEAVALSGNTIYF.

The chain employs TRBV12-5 and TRBJ1-5; D is possibly TRBD1 (5 bases). Germline V gene data show CDR1 as LGHNT and CDR2 as FRNRAP. This CDR3 is 19 amino acids long. Trimming stripped 5 bases from V and 2 bases from J, with 25 bases between. The CDR3 loop reads CASGIDRDSRAIGNQPQHF. CDR3 sequence (DNA): TGTGCTAGTGGTATTGACCGGGACTCCAGGGCGATTGGCAATCAGCCCCAGCATTTT.

The CDR3 nucleotides read TGTGCCAGCAGCGTAGGGGGACAGGGAGGGTATTTCTCTGGGGCCAACGTCCTGACTTTC. Protein: CASSVGGQGGYFSGANVLTF. The J gene is TRBJ2-6, the V gene TRBV9; TRBD1 aligns across 9 bases. The length of the CDR3 is 20 residues. Germline CDR1 SGDLS, CDR2 YYNGEE. Germline trimming cut 0 bases from V and 0 bases from J; bases unmatched to any gene: 10.

CDR3 sequence: CASSEVAGGNTEAFF. The CDR3 nucleotides are TGTGCCAGCAGTGAGGTGGCAGGGGGAAACACTGAAGCTTTCTTT. V usage is TRBV2 and J usage is TRBJ1-1; 7 bases line up with TRBD1. This CDR3 has 15 amino acids. V lost 3 bases and J lost 2; bases outside the gene matches: 6. The germline V gene encodes CDR1 SNHLY and CDR2 FYNNEI.

J is TRBJ2-5 and V is TRBV6-5; D may match TRBD1 or TRBD2 (6 bases each). Trimming stripped 4 bases from V and 5 bases from J, with 14 bases between. The germline V gene has CDR1 MNHEY and CDR2 SVGAGI. The length of the CDR3 is 14 residues. CDR3: CASSWGLAGETQYF. The CDR3 DNA is TGTGCCAGCAGTTGGGGGCTCGCGGGGGAGACCCAGTACTTC.

The chain uses TRBV5-1 and TRBJ2-7; 9 positions match TRBD1. CDR1 is SGHRS, CDR2 YFSETQ, per germline. The ends lost 5 bases at V and 1 base at J; junction bases unmatched: 4. The CDR3 runs to 14 residues. The CDR3 DNA is TGCGCCAGCAGTGAGGACAGGGGATCCTACGAGCAGTACTTC. It specifies CASSEDRGSYEQYF.

The chain joins TRBV2 to TRBJ1-5; D unresolved. V lost 1 base, J lost 8 bases, and 12 bases lay in between. CDR1 is SNHLY and CDR2 is FYNNEI in the germline V gene. This CDR3 comprises 14 residues. The CDR3 reads CASSEGWGWEPQHF. CDR3 DNA: TGTGCCAGCAGTGAAGGATGGGGTTGGGAGCCCCAGCATTTT.

This clone was observed a few times. The rearrangement uses TRBV5-1 and TRBJ2-7; D remains ambiguous. This CDR3 is 15 amino acids long. Germline assignment: CDR1 SGHRS and CDR2 YFSETQ. V lost 5 bases and J 3 bases, leaving 18 bases between the germline ends. The CDR3 loop is CASSPSAEILYEQYF. CDR3 in DNA: TGCGCCAGCAGTCCCAGTGCAGAGATTCTCTACGAGCAGTACTTC.

The chain couples TRBV15 to TRBJ2-7; D possibly uses TRBD1 or TRBD2 (5 bases each). With 0 bases removed from V and 1 base from J, the gap between germline ends came to 13 bases. Germline CDR1 LNHNV, CDR2 YYDKDF (reference sequence). This CDR3 has 16 amino acids. The CDR3 reads CATSRDGAGTSYEQYF. The CDR3 DNA reads as TGTGCCACCAGCAGAGATGGGGCAGGGACGTCCTACGAGCAGTACTTC.

This clone showed up just once. V and J are TRBV4-3 and TRBJ2-1, with 7 bases identical to TRBD2. The V gene end was trimmed by 4 bases and the J gene end by 0 bases; junction bases not matched to a gene: 6. In germline, CDR1 is LGHNA, CDR2 YSLEER. This CDR3 is 16 amino acids long. The CDR3 region is CASSRKGGSSYNEQFF. The CDR3 bases are TGCGCCAGCAGCCGTAAGGGAGGGAGCTCCTACAATGAGCAGTTCTTC.

The V call is TRBV14, the J call TRBJ1-2; possibly TRBD1 for D (6 bases). The V gene lost 1 base and the J gene lost 3 bases, with 12 bases spanning the gap. The CDR3 is 15 amino acids. Germline values: CDR1 SGHDN, CDR2 FVKESK. The CDR3 DNA reads as TGTGCCAGCAGCCAAGTTCCAGGGGTAGACTATGGCTACACCTTC. It specifies CASSQVPGVDYGYTF.

In its sample, this clone was seen a few times. CDR3 loop: CASSDGGENIQYF. CDR3 in DNA: TGTGCCAGCAGTGATGGGGGGGAGAACATTCAGTACTTC. The chain carries TRBV2 and TRBJ2-4; 7 bases align to TRBD2. This CDR3 contains 13 residues. Germline CDR1 and CDR2: SNHLY and FYNNEI. V trimming: 3 bases; J trimming: 7 bases; junction bases outside the gene matches: 3.

This clone was seen once. The chain is built from TRBV6-5 and TRBJ2-3, with D perhaps TRBD1 (6 bases). The CDR3 is made up of 16 amino acids. Trimming took off 2 bases at V and 0 bases at J, with 12 bases between the two ends. Germline V gene lookup returns CDR1 MNHEY and CDR2 SVGAGI. The CDR3 bases are TGTGCCAGCAGTTACATACAGGGAACTAGCACAGATACGCAGTATTTT. This sequence encodes CASSYIQGTSTDTQYF.

In its sample, this clone was seen a few times. The sample carries other DNA sequences with the same CDR3. V is TRBV14 and J is TRBJ2-7; D could derive from TRBD1 or TRBD2 (5 bases each). V lost 1 base and J 4 bases, leaving 5 bases between the germline ends. CDR3 length: 12 amino acids. Germline CDR1 SGHDN, CDR2 FVKESK. The CDR3 loop is CASSQGGYEQYF. The CDR3 DNA sequence: TGTGCCAGCAGCCAAGGGGGGTACGAGCAGTACTTC.

The chain links TRBV29-1 to TRBJ1-5; possibly TRBD1 for D (6 bases). V was clipped by 0 bases and J by 7 bases, with 10 bases between them. This CDR3 has 13 amino acids. Germline values: CDR1 SQVTM, CDR2 ANQGSEA. As DNA, the CDR3 is TGCAGCGTTGAAGAAACTAGGGGGCAGCCCCAGCATTTT. Translation: CSVEETRGQPQHF.

This sequence joins TRBV7-6 and TRBJ2-1; D is perhaps TRBD1 (8 bases). CDR1 is SGHVS, CDR2 FNYEAQ, per germline. V was shortened by 3 bases and J by 9 bases, with 18 bases between the two germline ends. The CDR3 spans 15 residues. The CDR3 protein is CASSFSGQGAGEQFF. The CDR3 DNA sequence: TGTGCCAGCAGCTTTAGCGGGCAGGGGGCTGGTGAGCAGTTCTTC. Using reference TRBV7-6 and TRBJ2-1 for the parts outside the CDR3, the full variable domain is GAGVSQSPRYKVTKRGQDVALRCDPISGHVSLYWYRQALGQGPEFLTYFNYEAQQDKSGLPNDRFSAERPEGSISTLTIQRTEQRDSAMYRCASSFSGQGAGEQFFGPGTRLTVL.